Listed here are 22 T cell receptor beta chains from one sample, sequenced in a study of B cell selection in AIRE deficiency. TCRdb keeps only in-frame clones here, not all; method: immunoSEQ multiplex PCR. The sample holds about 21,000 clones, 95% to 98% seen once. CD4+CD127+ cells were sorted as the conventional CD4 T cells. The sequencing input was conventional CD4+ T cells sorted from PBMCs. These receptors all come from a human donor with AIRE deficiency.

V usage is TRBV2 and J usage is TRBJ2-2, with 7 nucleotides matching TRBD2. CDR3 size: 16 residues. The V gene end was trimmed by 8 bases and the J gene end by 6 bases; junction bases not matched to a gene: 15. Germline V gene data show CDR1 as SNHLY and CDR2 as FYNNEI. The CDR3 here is CASGGDMALFAGELFF. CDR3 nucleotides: TGTGCCAGCGGGGGGGATATGGCCCTATTCGCCGGGGAGCTGTTTTTT.

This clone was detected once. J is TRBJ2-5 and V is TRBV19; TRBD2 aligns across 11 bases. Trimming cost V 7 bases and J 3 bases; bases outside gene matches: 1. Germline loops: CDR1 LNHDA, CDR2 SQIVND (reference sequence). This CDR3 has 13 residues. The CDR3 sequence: CASKLAGEETQYF. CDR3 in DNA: TGTGCCAGTAAACTAGCGGGAGAAGAGACCCAGTACTTC.

As DNA, the CDR3 is TGTGCCAGCAGCGGACAGGGGGCATACAATGAGCAGTTCTTC. Translation gives CASSGQGAYNEQFF. The gene calls are TRBV25-1 and TRBJ2-1; 11 nucleotides match TRBD1. V was pared by 6 bases and J by 4 bases, with 2 bases of the junction left unmatched. Germline V gene data show CDR1 as MGHDK and CDR2 as SYGVNS. The CDR3 consists of 14 residues.

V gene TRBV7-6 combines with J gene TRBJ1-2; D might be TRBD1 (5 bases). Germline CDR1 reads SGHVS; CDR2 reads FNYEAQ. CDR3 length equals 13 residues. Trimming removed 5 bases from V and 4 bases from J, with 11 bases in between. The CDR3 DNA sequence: TGTGCCAGCAGCCAAGGGGAGGGCTATGGCTACACCTTC. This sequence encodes CASSQGEGYGYTF.

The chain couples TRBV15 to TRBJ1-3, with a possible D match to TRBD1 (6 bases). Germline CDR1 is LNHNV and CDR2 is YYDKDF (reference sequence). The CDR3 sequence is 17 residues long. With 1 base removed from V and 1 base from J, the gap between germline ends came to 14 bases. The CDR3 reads CATSRVLATGSGNTIYF. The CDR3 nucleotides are TGTGCCACCAGCAGAGTGTTGGCAACAGGGTCTGGAAACACCATATATTTT.

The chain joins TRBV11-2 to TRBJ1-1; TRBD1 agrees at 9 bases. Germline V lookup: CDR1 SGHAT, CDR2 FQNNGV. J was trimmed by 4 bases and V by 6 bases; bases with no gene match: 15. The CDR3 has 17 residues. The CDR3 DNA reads TGTGCCAGCAGGGGATATCGGACAGGGGAAAAGAGCACTGAAGCTTTCTTT. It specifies CASRGYRTGEKSTEAFF.

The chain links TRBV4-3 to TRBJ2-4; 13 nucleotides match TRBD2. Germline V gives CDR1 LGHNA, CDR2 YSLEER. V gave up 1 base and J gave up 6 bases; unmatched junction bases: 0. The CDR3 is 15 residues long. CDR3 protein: CASSQGTSGRNIQYF. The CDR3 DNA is TGCGCCAGCAGCCAAGGGACTAGCGGGAGAAACATTCAGTACTTC.

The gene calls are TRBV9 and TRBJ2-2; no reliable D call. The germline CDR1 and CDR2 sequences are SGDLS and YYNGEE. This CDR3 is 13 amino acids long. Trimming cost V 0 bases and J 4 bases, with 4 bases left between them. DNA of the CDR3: TGTGCCAGCAGCGTAGAAGTCACCGGGGAGCTGTTTTTT. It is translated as CASSVEVTGELFF.

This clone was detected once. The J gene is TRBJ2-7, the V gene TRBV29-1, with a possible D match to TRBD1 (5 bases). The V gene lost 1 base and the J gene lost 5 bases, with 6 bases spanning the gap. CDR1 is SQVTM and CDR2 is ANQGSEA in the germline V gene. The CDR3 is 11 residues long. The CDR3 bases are TGCAGCGTTGAAGCAGGGAACGAGCAGTACTTC. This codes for CSVEAGNEQYF.

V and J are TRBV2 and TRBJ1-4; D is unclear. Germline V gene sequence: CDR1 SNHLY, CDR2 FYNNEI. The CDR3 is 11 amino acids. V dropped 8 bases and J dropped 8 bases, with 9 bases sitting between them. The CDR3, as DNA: TGTGCCAGCGGAACCCCCGAAAAACTGTTTTTT. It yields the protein CASGTPEKLFF.

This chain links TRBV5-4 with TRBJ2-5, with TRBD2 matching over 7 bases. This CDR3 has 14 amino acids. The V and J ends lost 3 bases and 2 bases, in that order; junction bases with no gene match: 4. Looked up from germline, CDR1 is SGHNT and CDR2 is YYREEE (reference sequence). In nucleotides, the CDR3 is TGTGCCAGCAGCTACCGGGACTATCAAGAGACCCAGTACTTC. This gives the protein CASSYRDYQETQYF. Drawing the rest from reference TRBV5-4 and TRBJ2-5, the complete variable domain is ETGVTQSPTHLIKTRGQQVTLRCSSQSGHNTVSWYQQALGQGPQFIFQYYREEENGRGNFPPRFSGLQFPNYSSELNVNALELDDSALYLCASSYRDYQETQYFGPGTRLLVL.

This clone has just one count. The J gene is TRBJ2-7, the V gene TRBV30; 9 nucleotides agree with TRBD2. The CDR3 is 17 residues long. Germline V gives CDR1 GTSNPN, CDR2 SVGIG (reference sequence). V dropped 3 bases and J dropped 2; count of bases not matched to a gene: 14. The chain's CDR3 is CAWSPPPRLAVTYEQYF. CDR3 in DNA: TGTGCCTGGAGCCCCCCTCCCCGACTAGCGGTGACCTACGAGCAGTACTTC.

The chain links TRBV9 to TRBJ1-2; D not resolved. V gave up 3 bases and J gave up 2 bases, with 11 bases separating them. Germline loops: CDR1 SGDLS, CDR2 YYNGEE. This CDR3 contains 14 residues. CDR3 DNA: TGTGCCAGCAGCGCCGGTACGACCAACTATGGCTACACCTTC. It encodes CASSAGTTNYGYTF.

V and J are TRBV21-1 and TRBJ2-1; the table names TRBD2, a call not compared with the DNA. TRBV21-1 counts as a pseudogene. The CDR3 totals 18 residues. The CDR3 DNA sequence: TGTGCCAGCAGCGCATCGACTTTTCTAGCGGACCTTAACAATGAGCAGTTCTTC. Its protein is CASSASTFLADLNNEQFF.

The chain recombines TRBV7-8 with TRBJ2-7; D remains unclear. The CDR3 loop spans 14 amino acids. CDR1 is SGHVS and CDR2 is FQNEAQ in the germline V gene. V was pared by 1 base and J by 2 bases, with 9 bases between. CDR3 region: CASSLETSTYEQYF. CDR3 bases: TGTGCCAGCAGCTTAGAGACAAGCACCTACGAGCAGTACTTC.

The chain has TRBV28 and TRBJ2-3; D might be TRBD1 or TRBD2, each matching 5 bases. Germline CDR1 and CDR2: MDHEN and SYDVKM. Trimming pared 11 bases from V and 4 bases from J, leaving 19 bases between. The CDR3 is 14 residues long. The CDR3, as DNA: TGTGCCTTGAGATCTCCTTGGGGGTCAGATACGCAGTATTTT. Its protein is CALRSPWGSDTQYF.

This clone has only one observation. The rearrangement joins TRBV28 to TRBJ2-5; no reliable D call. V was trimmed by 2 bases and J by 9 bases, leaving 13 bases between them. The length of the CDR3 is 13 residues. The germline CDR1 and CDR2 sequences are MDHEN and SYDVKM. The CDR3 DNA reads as TGTGCCAGCAGTTTACGGCAAGCCCAGGCCCAGTACTTC. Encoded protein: CASSLRQAQAQYF.

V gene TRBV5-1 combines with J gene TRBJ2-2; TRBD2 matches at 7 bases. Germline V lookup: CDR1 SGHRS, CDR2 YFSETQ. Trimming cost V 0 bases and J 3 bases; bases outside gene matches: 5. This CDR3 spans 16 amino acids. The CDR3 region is CASSLGGRAHTGELFF. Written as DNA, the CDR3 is TGCGCCAGCAGCTTGGGTGGGAGGGCCCACACCGGGGAGCTGTTTTTT.

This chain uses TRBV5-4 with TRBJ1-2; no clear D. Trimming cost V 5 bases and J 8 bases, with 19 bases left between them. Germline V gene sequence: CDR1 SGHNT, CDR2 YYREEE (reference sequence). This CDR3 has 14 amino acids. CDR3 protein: CASRPGSYELGYTF. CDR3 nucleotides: TGTGCCAGCAGACCCGGGTCTTATGAGTTGGGCTACACCTTC.

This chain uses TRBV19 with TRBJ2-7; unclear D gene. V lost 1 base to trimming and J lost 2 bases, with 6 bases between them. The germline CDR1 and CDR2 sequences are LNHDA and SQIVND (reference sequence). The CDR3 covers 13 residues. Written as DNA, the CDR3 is TGTGCCAGTAGTATAGGACCAACCTACGAGCAGTACTTC. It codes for CASSIGPTYEQYF.

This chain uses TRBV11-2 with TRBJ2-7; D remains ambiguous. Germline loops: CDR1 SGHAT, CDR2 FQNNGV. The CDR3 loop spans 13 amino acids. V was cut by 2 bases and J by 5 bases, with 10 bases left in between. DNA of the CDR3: TGTGCCAGCAGCTTATCCCAAGGGCACGAGCAGTACTTC. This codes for CASSLSQGHEQYF.

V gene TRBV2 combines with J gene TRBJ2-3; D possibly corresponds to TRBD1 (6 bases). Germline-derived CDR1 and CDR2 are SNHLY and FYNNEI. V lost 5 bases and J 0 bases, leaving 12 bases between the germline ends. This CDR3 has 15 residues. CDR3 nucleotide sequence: TGTGCCAGCAGTTTGGACAGCTCTAGCACAGATACGCAGTATTTT. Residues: CASSLDSSSTDTQYF.